Listed below are T cell receptor beta chains from one sample, sequenced in a study of cytomegalovirus exposure and HLA in healthy donors. Assay: immunoSEQ multiplex PCR; the TCRdb copy retains only in-frame clones and omits some. This table has 110,000 to 150,000 clones, about three quarters appearing once. The sequenced sample consisted of PBMCs. The source of these receptors is a male donor in good health and CMV-seropositive. Each CDR3 is given with its conserved first and last residue. D genes are given only for firm matches. Size values are once, few and many counts, or a class for expanded clones, and some rows have none.

>.|TRBJ2-2|.|TRBV7-7
CATGQAGGELFF
TGTGCCACGGGACAAGCTGGCGGGGAGCTGTTTTTT
>TRBD2|TRBJ2-5|.|TRBV9
CASSGASGGYQETQYF
TGTGCCAGCAGCGGAGCTAGCGGGGGATACCAAGAGACCCAGTACTTC
>TRBD1|TRBJ1-2|.|TRBV19
CASNQDRDGDGYTF
TGTGCCAGTAACCAAGACAGGGATGGGGATGGCTACACCTTC
>TRBD1|TRBJ1-1|once|TRBV6-6
CASSYSRGGGNTEAFF
TGTGCCAGCAGTTACTCCCGAGGAGGGGGCAATACTGAAGCTTTCTTT
>TRBD2|TRBJ2-7|few|TRBV9
CASSAGGGVAYEQYF
TGTGCCAGCAGCGCCGGGGGGGGAGTAGCCTACGAGCAGTACTTC
>.|TRBJ2-7|.|TRBV11-2
CASSLAGYEQYF
TGTGCCAGCAGCTTAGCAGGGTACGAGCAGTACTTC
>.|TRBJ1-2|.|TRBV27
CASSLIGGSYGYTF
TGTGCCAGCAGTTTAATCGGCGGTTCCTATGGCTACACCTTC
>TRBD1|TRBJ1-6|.|TRBV5-6
CASSSDGQGDSPLHF
TGTGCCAGCAGCTCTGATGGACAGGGTGATTCACCCCTCCACTTT
>.|TRBJ2-7|.|TRBV5-6
CASSSQPYEQYF
TGTGCCAGCAGCTCACAGCCATACGAGCAGTACTTC
>.|TRBJ2-4|.|TRBV4-3
CASSQQGSKNIQYF
TGCGCCAGCAGCCAACAGGGTAGCAAAAACATTCAGTACTTC
>TRBD2|TRBJ2-5|.|TRBV9
CASSVGSGTSGRETQYF
TGTGCCAGCAGCGTGGGTTCCGGGACTAGCGGGAGAGAGACCCAGTACTTC
>.|TRBJ2-7|.|TRBV7-8
CASNKVGNRYYEQYF
TGTGCCAGCAACAAAGTCGGGAATAGGTACTACGAGCAGTACTTC
>.|TRBJ1-1|once|TRBV18
CASSPTENTEAFF
TGTGCCAGCTCACCTACAGAGAACACTGAAGCTTTCTTT
>TRBD1|TRBJ1-3|.|TRBV4-1
CASSPTRDRGTRSGNTIYF
TGCGCCAGCAGCCCGACACGGGACAGGGGCACCCGCTCTGGAAACACCATATATTTT
>.|TRBJ2-1|.|TRBV10-1
CASSERVPFNEQFF
TGCGCCAGCAGCGAACGCGTCCCCTTCAATGAGCAGTTCTTC
>.|TRBJ2-7|.|TRBV9
CASSVGQGAVYEQYF
TGTGCCAGCAGCGTAGGTCAGGGTGCAGTCTACGAGCAGTACTTC
>.|TRBJ1-5|.|TRBV4-1
CASSQAVFNQPQHF
TGCGCCAGCAGCCAAGCCGTGTTCAATCAGCCCCAGCATTTT
>.|TRBJ1-5|.|TRBV10-3
CAISEYPWQGDSSNQPQHF
TGTGCCATCAGTGAGTACCCCTGGCAGGGCGATAGTAGCAATCAGCCCCAGCATTTT
>TRBD1|TRBJ2-7|.|TRBV19
CASSPSRGLTYEQYF
TGTGCCAGTAGTCCGTCCAGGGGGCTTACCTACGAGCAGTACTTC
>.|TRBJ1-2|.|TRBV14
CASSQDFELGRDGYTF
TGTGCCAGCAGCCAAGATTTTGAACTAGGGCGTGATGGCTACACCTTC
>TRBD1|TRBJ2-1|.|TRBV7-9
CSSSLPLGQTNEQFF
TGTTCCAGCAGCTTACCCTTGGGACAGACCAATGAGCAGTTCTTC